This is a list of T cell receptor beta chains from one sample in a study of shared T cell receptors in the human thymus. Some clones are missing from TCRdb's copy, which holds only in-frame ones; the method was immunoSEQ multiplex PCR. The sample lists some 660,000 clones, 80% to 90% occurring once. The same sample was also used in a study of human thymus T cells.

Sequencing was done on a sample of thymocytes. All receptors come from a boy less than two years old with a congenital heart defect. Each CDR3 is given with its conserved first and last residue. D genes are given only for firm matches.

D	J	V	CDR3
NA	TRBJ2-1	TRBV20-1	CSARLSDEQFF
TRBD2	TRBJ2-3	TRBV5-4	CASSWGGDQDDF
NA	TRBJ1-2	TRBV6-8	CASPLLGPSRSGYTF
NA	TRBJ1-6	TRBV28	CASSFQGREGESPLHF
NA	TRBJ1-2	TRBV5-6	CASSTTGISGYGYTF
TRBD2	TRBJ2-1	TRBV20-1	CSVAGGPEQFF
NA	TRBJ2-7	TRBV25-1	CASSGEVVYEQYF
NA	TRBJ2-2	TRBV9	CASSPRERGSDTGELFF
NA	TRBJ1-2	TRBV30	CAWSVRGEGRRVYGYTF
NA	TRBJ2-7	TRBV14	CASSQVETEEQYF
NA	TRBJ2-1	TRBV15	CATRTIYGDEQFF
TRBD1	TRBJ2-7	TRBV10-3	CAISETGDGVYEQYF
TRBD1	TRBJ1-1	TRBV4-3	CASSSLLGAHRGEAFF
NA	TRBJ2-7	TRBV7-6	CASSPLTISRSYEQYF
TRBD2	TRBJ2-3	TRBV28	CASSPKSLAGPDTQYF
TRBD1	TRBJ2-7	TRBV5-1	CASSSPGQSSYEQYF
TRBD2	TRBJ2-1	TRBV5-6	CASSFGGGLAGEVLNEQFF
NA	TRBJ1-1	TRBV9	CASSVGGWGSEAFF
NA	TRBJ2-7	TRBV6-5	CASSYTRQNEQYF
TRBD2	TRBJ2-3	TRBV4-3	CASSQGGVTTSYHFTDTQYF
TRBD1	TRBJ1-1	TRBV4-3	CASSQETGGIVDTEAFF
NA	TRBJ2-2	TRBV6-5	CASREGWENTGELFF
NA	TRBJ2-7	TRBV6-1	CASRLTSVLSYEQYF
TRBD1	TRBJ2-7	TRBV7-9	CASSLGLQGASYEQYF
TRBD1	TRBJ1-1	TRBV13	CASSHRLGTGGVLAFF
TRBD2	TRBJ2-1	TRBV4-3	CASSHSGSRGDEQFF
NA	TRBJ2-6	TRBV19	CASRQPCGAGANVLTF
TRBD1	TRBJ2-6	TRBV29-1	CSVFNQGQGIIGAGANVLTF
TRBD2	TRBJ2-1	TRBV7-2	CASSLRTGGRGSYNEQFF
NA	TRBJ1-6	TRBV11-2	CASSAPGNSPLHF
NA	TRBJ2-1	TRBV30	CAWTQTRLGDEQFF
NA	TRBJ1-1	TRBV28	CASSSYRVHTEAFF
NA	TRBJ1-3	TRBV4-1	CASSQDRTSGNTIYF
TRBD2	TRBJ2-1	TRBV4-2	CASSLSWGGNNEQFF
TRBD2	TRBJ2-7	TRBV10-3	CAISGGTSGAYEQYF
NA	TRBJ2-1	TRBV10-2	CASSAIIGEDEQFF
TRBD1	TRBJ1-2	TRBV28	CASSPRTGNGYTF
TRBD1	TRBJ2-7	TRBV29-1	CSVETRTGGYPTYKTAYEQYF
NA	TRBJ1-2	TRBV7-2	CASTKPDSPTNYGYTF
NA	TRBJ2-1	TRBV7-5	CARSLERGCDEQFF
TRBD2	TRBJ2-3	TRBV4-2	CASSQDAGGPPDTQYF
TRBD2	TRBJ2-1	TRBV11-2	CASSLGLAGAMYNEQFF
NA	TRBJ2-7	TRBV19	CASSTRPYEQYF
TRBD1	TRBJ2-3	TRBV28	CASSPRTGPVDTQYF
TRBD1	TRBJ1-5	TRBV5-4	CASSLGTGNQPQHF